The clone carrying this TCR beta chain has a handful of counts. The target antigen is unknown. TCRdb's table, derived via immunoSEQ multiplex PCR, lists solely in-frame clones and lacks some. Of about 1.1 million clones listed, roughly 80% are singletons. Donors were healthy HIV-negative adults without recent acute infections or vaccinations. Trimming stripped 0 bases from V and 0 bases from J, with 6 bases between. This CDR3 has 15 residues. Germline CDR1 SGHTA, CDR2 FQGNSA. The data are from a study of shared clonotypes between healthy human individuals. Study information: Three CD4 naive, three CD4 memory, two CD8 naive and one CD8 memory plate were used per donor. Notes on the study in general: Specimens sampled were limited to blood, with tissue repertoires likely differing. Unshared clonotypes carried lower generation probabilities than those common to all four donors.

Sample: memory CD4+ T cells from PBMCs. Subset here: CD45RA-negative fraction. The receptor comes from a man aged 18 to 30 in good health. Some clones in this sample may be carry-over from other donors' samples. The chain has TRBV7-2 and TRBJ2-1; the D is unclear. This CDR3 is CASSLAESSYNEQFF. CDR3 DNA sequence: TGTGCCAGCAGCTTAGCGGAAAGCTCCTACAATGAGCAGTTCTTC.